Following are 20 T cell receptor beta chains from one sample sequenced in a study of cytomegalovirus exposure and HLA in healthy donors. The PCR made use of 60 Vbeta and 13 Jbeta primers. TCRdb's copy holds only in-frame clones and misses some; the assay was immunoSEQ multiplex PCR. The sample contains about 200,000 clones, around 79% of which appear only once. The sample consisted of PBMCs. These receptors were obtained from a male donor in good health and CMV-seropositive.

CDR3 coding DNA: TGTGCCAGCAGCTTAGGGGACAGGGTAGTTGAAAAACTGTTTTTT. Its translation is CASSLGDRVVEKLFF. The chain joins TRBV7-2 to TRBJ1-4; 9 positions match TRBD1. Germline values: CDR1 SGHTA, CDR2 FQGNSA. Trimming cost V 1 base and J 7 bases; bases outside gene matches: 4. CDR3 length: 15 residues.

About this clone: One end of the junction does not line up with germline, which may come from a read error. The V and J genes are TRBV7-9 and TRBJ1-2, with 10 bases lining up with TRBD1. Germline V gene data show CDR1 as SEHNR and CDR2 as FQNEAQ (reference sequence). This CDR3 spans 16 amino acids. The CDR3 DNA is TGTTCCAGCAGCTTAGACTTGGTGGGGACAGGGGACGGCTACACCTTC. It translates to CSSSLDLVGTGDGYTF.

A note on this clone: This sample includes further DNA sequences coding for the same CDR3. The V call is TRBV20-1, the J call TRBJ1-1; D is unclear. The V gene's germline CDR1 is DFQATT and CDR2 SNEGSKA (reference sequence). This CDR3 is built from 11 residues. Between the trimmed V and J ends, which lost 2 bases and 4 bases, there was a span of 5 bases. Written as DNA, the CDR3 is TGCAGTGCTAGACGGGTCACTGAAGCTTTCTTT. Residues: CSARRVTEAFF.

This clone was detected only once. CDR3 sequence reads: CASRRQGITYEQYF. The CDR3 DNA sequence: TGTGCCAGCAGAAGACAGGGAATTACCTACGAGCAGTACTTC. V gene TRBV28 combines with J gene TRBJ2-7, with 7 bases that match TRBD1. This CDR3 is 14 amino acids long. Germline CDR1 is MDHEN and CDR2 is SYDVKM. J was trimmed by 2 bases and V by 6 bases; bases with no gene match: 7.

The chain uses TRBV9 and TRBJ1-1; D is uncertain. The CDR3 is made up of 14 amino acids. Trimming removed 2 bases from V and 0 bases from J, with 8 bases in between. Germline CDR1 reads SGDLS; CDR2 reads YYNGEE. In DNA, the CDR3 is TGTGCCAGCAGCGTTCGAGGCCTGAACACTGAAGCTTTCTTT. This gives the protein CASSVRGLNTEAFF.

This clone was observed once. This chain links TRBV5-4 with TRBJ1-5; 7 bases are a match to TRBD1. The CDR3 is 17 amino acids. Germline V gene lookup returns CDR1 SGHNT and CDR2 YYREEE (reference sequence). The junction had 8 bases not matched to a gene; V was cut back by 2 bases and J by 0 bases. The CDR3 bases are TGTGCCAGCAGCTTATGGACAGGAGAACCTAGCAATCAGCCCCAGCATTTT. Residues: CASSLWTGEPSNQPQHF.

The chain recombines TRBV20-1 with TRBJ1-1; D is possibly TRBD1 (6 bases). This CDR3 has 11 amino acids. V was shortened by 6 bases and J by 10 bases, with 15 bases between the two germline ends. Germline V CDR1 and CDR2: DFQATT, SNEGSKA (reference sequence). The DNA for the CDR3 is TGCAGTGCAAGCAGGGGCCACGGAGCTTTCTTT. Its protein is CSASRGHGAFF.

The genes are TRBV18 and TRBJ2-3; unclear D gene. Germline CDR1 and CDR2: KGHSH and LQKENI. The length of the CDR3 is 12 residues. V was shortened by 5 bases and J by 7 bases, with 10 bases between the two germline ends. The CDR3 protein is CASSENENTQYF. DNA of the CDR3: TGTGCCAGCTCAGAAAACGAGAATACGCAGTATTTT.

The table lists this clone with a few counts. This sequence joins TRBV6-5 and TRBJ1-3, with D unclear. V shed 4 bases and J shed 4 bases, with 5 bases lying between them. Germline values: CDR1 MNHEY, CDR2 SVGAGI. The CDR3 has 12 residues. The CDR3 here is CASSSQGNTIYF. The CDR3 region has the DNA TGTGCCAGCAGTTCTCAGGGAAACACCATATATTTT.

J is TRBJ2-4 and V is TRBV30, with D perhaps matching TRBD1 (5 bases). V shed 4 bases and J shed 7 bases, with 8 bases lying between them. Germline lookup yields CDR1 GTSNPN and CDR2 SVGIG (reference sequence). The CDR3 runs 11 residues. The CDR3 region has the DNA TGTGCCTGGATGAAGGGGAACATTCAGTACTTC. It translates to CAWMKGNIQYF.

The chain is built from TRBV7-2 and TRBJ2-3, with 9 positions matching TRBD2. The CDR3 runs to 16 residues. Germline trimming cut 5 bases from V and 2 bases from J; bases unmatched to any gene: 8. Germline CDR1 SGHTA, CDR2 FQGNSA. The CDR3 DNA follows: TGTGCCAGCAGCCGGCCCCTAGCGGGGTACACAGATACGCAGTATTTT. This encodes CASSRPLAGYTDTQYF.

The chain couples TRBV5-1 to TRBJ2-5; 9 positions agree with TRBD1. Germline assignment: CDR1 SGHRS and CDR2 YFSETQ. V lost 6 bases to trimming and J lost 8 bases; unmatched junction nucleotides: 17. This CDR3 comprises 16 residues. The CDR3 DNA reads as TGCGCCAGCACCTCGGGACAGGGACTACCAGGTAGCACCCAGTACTTC. The encoded protein is CASTSGQGLPGSTQYF. The entire variable domain, with the rest obtained from reference TRBV5-1 and TRBJ2-5, is as follows: KAGVTQTPRYLIKTRGQQVTLSCSPISGHRSVSWYQQTPGQGLQFLFEYFSETQRNKGNFPGRFSGRQFSNSRSEMNVSTLELGDSALYLCASTSGQGLPGSTQYFGPGTRLLVL.

This clone was recorded once. The rearrangement joins TRBV5-5 to TRBJ2-1; D might be TRBD2 (5 bases). The CDR3 is made up of 14 amino acids. Trimming cost V 2 bases and J 11 bases, with 17 bases left between them. The germline gives CDR1 SGHKS, CDR2 YYEKEE (reference sequence). CDR3 amino acids: CASSFTGLTGKQFF. In nucleotides, the CDR3 is TGTGCCAGCAGCTTTACCGGCCTGACGGGGAAGCAGTTCTTC.

This chain joins TRBV15 and TRBJ2-7, with 7 positions matching TRBD2. The junction had 2 bases not matched to a gene; V was cut back by 4 bases and J by 5 bases. CDR1 and CDR2 from the germline V gene are LNHNV and YYDKDF (reference sequence). The CDR3 has 12 amino acids. DNA of the CDR3: TGTGCCACCAGCATTGGGGGGGACGAGCAGTACTTC. Translation gives CATSIGGDEQYF.

Of note for this clone: This same CDR3 is encoded by further DNA sequences in the sample. The chain carries TRBV11-2 and TRBJ1-2; 7 bases match TRBD1. Looked up from germline, CDR1 is SGHAT and CDR2 is FQNNGV. J gave up 0 bases and V 2 bases, and 3 bases lay outside the gene matches. This CDR3 is built from 15 residues. This chain's CDR3 is CASSLTGTANYGYTF. CDR3 bases: TGTGCCAGCAGCTTAACCGGGACAGCTAACTATGGCTACACCTTC.

This clone was picked up a small number of times. The V call is TRBV15, the J call TRBJ1-5; possible D gene TRBD1, 5 bases. This CDR3 comprises 13 residues. Trimming shortened V by 3 bases and J by 6 bases, and 9 bases separated the two germline ends. CDR1 is LNHNV and CDR2 is YYDKDF in the germline V gene (reference sequence). The DNA of the CDR3 is TGTGCCACCAGCAGCGGGAGGGGTCAGCCCCAGCATTTT. The encoded protein is CATSSGRGQPQHF.

The rearrangement uses TRBV7-2 and TRBJ2-5; D is uncertain. The DNA matches TRBJ2-7 better at its end, which makes the J call doubtful. This CDR3 is 15 amino acids long. Germline V gene sequence: CDR1 SGHTA, CDR2 FQGNSA. The chain's CDR3 is CASSLALAVSYEQYF. CDR3 sequence (DNA): TGTGCCAGCAGCTTAGCCCTCGCCGTATCCTACGAGCAGTACTTC.

The J gene is TRBJ1-1, the V gene TRBV5-1, with D tentatively TRBD1 (5 bases). There are 14 residues in the CDR3. The V and J ends lost 2 bases and 3 bases respectively, with 11 bases between them. Germline V gene lookup returns CDR1 SGHRS and CDR2 YFSETQ. CDR3 in amino acids: CASSFNTGYTEAFF. Here the CDR3 DNA reads TGCGCCAGCAGCTTTAATACAGGCTACACTGAAGCTTTCTTT.

CDR3 region: CASSHAWDSLNEKLFF. The CDR3 bases are TGTGCCAGCAGCCACGCATGGGACAGCCTTAATGAAAAACTGTTTTTT. This chain connects TRBV7-9 to TRBJ1-4, with 7 bases matching TRBD1. V was pared by 5 bases and J by 4 bases, with 10 bases of the junction left unmatched. Germline lookup yields CDR1 SEHNR and CDR2 FQNEAQ (reference sequence). This CDR3 region has 16 residues.

The chain carries TRBV4-3 and TRBJ2-7; 10 bases fit TRBD2. V lost 0 bases and J lost 4; bases outside the gene matches: 9. This CDR3 is 17 amino acids long. Looked up from germline, CDR1 is LGHNA and CDR2 is YSLEER. This chain's CDR3 is CASSQDSASGREYEQYF. CDR3 in DNA: TGCGCCAGCAGCCAAGATTCGGCTAGCGGGAGAGAGTACGAGCAGTACTTC.